This T cell receptor beta chain was obtained from a study of blood T cell repertoires in COVID-19. Original analysis: Reference gene primer amplification gave estimated nucleated cell counts. The assay was immunoSEQ multiplex PCR, and TCRdb's table has in-frame clones only and misses some. D and trimming were read from the DNA, whereas the V and J calls and clone size are those reported in that table. This sample has nearly 70,000 clones, with around 88% found just once. Per germline, CDR1 SGDLS and CDR2 YYNGEE. This CDR3 is built from 14 residues. V was trimmed by 0 bases and J by 5 bases, leaving 11 bases between them. A single count supports this clone.

Material for sequencing was peripheral blood. The TCR was taken from a woman aged 70-85 years with acute or convalescent COVID-19. This chain links TRBV9 with TRBJ1-2, with D tentatively TRBD1 (6 bases). The CDR3 DNA reads as TGTGCCAGCAGCGTAGCGGGGGGGCTGTATGGCTACACCTTC. The encoded protein is CASSVAGGLYGYTF.